This entry is about one T cell receptor (beta chain). Its antigen is not identified. 5'RACE with constant-segment primers yielded barcoded, UMI-tagged TCR alpha and TCR beta cDNA libraries. TCRdb used MiXCR to reprocess the 5' RACE reads, holding one entry per CDR3 protein. The profile covers a few hundred thousand distinct CDR3 sequences, with 20% to 25% appearing a single time and around 9.5% taken by the ten largest. This entry belongs to a study of T-cell memory formation after mild COVID-19. The CDR3 has 11 amino acids. Germline CDR1 SQVTM, CDR2 ANQGSEA. The germline V and J ends were trimmed by 7 bases and 4 bases, with 10 bases remaining between them. Overall study results and limits: Clones shrinking from day 15 to 85 showed even CD4/CD8 mixes; later expanders tilted CD4+.

J is TRBJ1-2 and V is TRBV29-1; D is uncertain. This receptor was taken from an adult woman who had mild COVID-19 (a few samples of this study predate the infection). Cell type and time point are not known. Sequencing input: PBMCs or a T cell subset sorted from them (not recorded which). The CDR3 spells CSAAAGYGYTF. CDR3 DNA sequence: TGCAGCGCGGCGGCCGGCTATGGCTACACCTTC.